This T cell receptor beta chain emerged from a study of monozygotic twins with cystic fibrosis. Study conclusions and caveats: Nucleotide-identical clonotype sharing was significantly higher within monozygotic CF twin pairs than between unrelated CF individuals. Median Simpson clonality of roughly 0.01 suggested naive T cells predominated. J usage was most co-twin-similar in 8 of 16 pairs, V in 13.

TCRdb's table, derived via immunoSEQ multiplex PCR, lists solely in-frame clones and lacks some. The sample lists approximately 23,000 clones, just under 90% occurring once. The CDR3 is made up of 15 amino acids. With 5 bases removed from V and 7 bases from J, the gap between germline ends came to 18 bases. Germline CDR1 reads PRHDT; CDR2 reads FYEKMQ (reference sequence). A note on this clone: Its antigen is as yet unknown.

V and J are TRBV13 and TRBJ1-3; D is unresolved. The TCR originated in a woman in her twenties or thirties with cystic fibrosis. Sequenced input: blood. CDR3 residues: CASSPRLSLMNTIYF. The DNA of the CDR3 is TGTGCCAGCAGCCCACGACTATCCCTGATGAACACCATATATTTT.